This entry features one TCR beta chain sequence. TCR beta CDR3 regions were amplified from RNA transcripts. First-round RT-PCR with HTBI primers amplified the TCR CDR3 region. TCRdb called the multiplex PCR reads again in MiXCR, with one record for every CDR3 protein. Seen here are 250,000 to 400,000 distinct CDR3 sequences, roughly 13% observed once, and the top ten hold almost 35%. A NOSPECS grade of at least 4, a Clinical Activity Score of at least 3 and duration under 3 months were recorded in ophthalmopathy patients. Investigators excluded patients with uncontrolled infection, other autoimmune disease, pregnancy or lactation. Out of approximately 9.9 ml of fresh peripheral blood came the PBMCs. The data originate from a study of T cells in Graves' hyperthyroidism and ophthalmopathy. The TCR sequence derives from a woman in her thirties or forties with Graves' ophthalmopathy. Sequenced: blood.

CDR3 protein: CATSRDRRNPKDSNQPQHF. CDR3 nucleotides: TGTGCCACCAGCAGAGATCGGAGGAACCCGAAGGATAGCAATCAGCCCCAGCATTTT. The gene calls are TRBV15 and TRBJ1-5; no clear D gene. Per germline, CDR1 LNHNV and CDR2 YYDKDF (reference sequence). The V and J ends lost 0 bases and 0 bases respectively, with 18 bases between them. The CDR3 is made up of 19 amino acids.